In this sample, the clone carrying this T cell receptor (beta chain) turned up a few times. Its antigen is currently unknown. These data are taken from a study of regulatory T cells in long-lasting Graves disease. Study-level points and caveats: Those with persistent disease had in common more public clonotypes (2,741) than new patients (approximately 890).

Germline V CDR1 and CDR2: WNHNN, SYGVQD (reference sequence). The CDR3 contains 14 residues. The V and J ends lost 3 bases and 2 bases respectively, with 9 bases between them. Time point specified: newly diagnosed GD, antithyroid drugs for less than 3 months. The authors made the TCR library using RNA they extracted from PBMCs. The authors built TCR beta libraries using iRepertoire HTBI primers and Arm-PCR of CDR3 regions. Authors' methods: Identification across samples found approximately 67 TRBV and 12 to 15 TRBJ segments. TCRdb re-called the multiplex PCR reads with MiXCR, one entry per CDR3 protein. The V and J calls were not made by the authors but by TCRdb's processing. The sample consists of 550,000 or so distinct CDR3 sequences, about 12% of them appearing once. These data are also associated with another study on T cells in Graves' hyperthyroidism and ophthalmopathy. From that report: Hyperthyroidism was newly diagnosed in patients aged 18 to 65 (duration under 2 months). First-round RT-PCR targeting the TCR CDR3 was performed with the HTBI primer set.

This sequence joins TRBV10-1 and TRBJ2-3; D gene ambiguous. The TCR was taken from a woman in her twenties or thirties with Graves disease. This specimen consisted of peripheral blood mononuclear cells (PBMCs), obtained at new diagnosis, from a patient treated with antithyroid drugs. The CDR3 sequence: CASSDSRLTDTQYF. CDR3 bases: TGCGCCAGCAGTGATTCGAGGCTCACAGATACGCAGTATTTT.